These 10 T cell receptor beta chains were all obtained from the same sample, sequenced in a study of technical replicates of blood from several donors. Sequencing used immunoSEQ multiplex PCR; TCRdb keeps in-frame clones, though not all of them. The sample yields about 60,000 clones, about 86% seen once. Sequenced: PBMCs. The receptor source for this set is a human donor in good health. Some clones in this sample may be carry-over from other donors' samples.

The chain has TRBV5-6 and TRBJ2-7; the D is unclear. V was trimmed by 5 bases and J by 6 bases, leaving 15 bases between them. CDR1 and CDR2 (germline): SGHDT, YYEEEE. The CDR3 has 13 amino acids. Here the CDR3 reads CASSGWALREQYF. CDR3 in DNA: TGTGCCAGCAGTGGGTGGGCCCTTCGCGAGCAGTACTTC.

This chain joins TRBV19 and TRBJ2-7; TRBD2 is a possible D gene (5 bases). V lost 3 bases to trimming and J lost 4 bases, with 16 bases between them. This CDR3 has 15 residues. Germline V gene lookup returns CDR1 LNHDA and CDR2 SQIVND (reference sequence). CDR3 in DNA: TGTGCCAGTAGTATTGTGTCCAGCGGTGTGTACGAGCAGTACTTC. This gives the protein CASSIVSSGVYEQYF.

The chain carries TRBV5-1 and TRBJ1-3; D gene ambiguous. The ends were cut back, 1 base at V and 4 bases at J, with 9 bases in the middle. This CDR3 contains 14 residues. Looked up from germline, CDR1 is SGHRS and CDR2 is YFSETQ. CDR3 region: CASSLSSSGNTIYF. In nucleotides, the CDR3 is TGCGCCAGCAGCTTGTCGAGTTCGGGAAACACCATATATTTT.

This chain joins TRBV2 and TRBJ2-3; 7 bases align to TRBD2. Germline V gene data show CDR1 as SNHLY and CDR2 as FYNNEI. The CDR3 sequence is 16 residues long. V trimming: 5 bases; J trimming: 0 bases; junction bases outside the gene matches: 8. The CDR3 reads CASSSSLAPSTDTQYF. For the CDR3, the DNA is TGTGCCAGCAGTTCCTCACTAGCGCCTAGCACAGATACGCAGTATTTT.

This sequence joins TRBV10-3 and TRBJ2-1; a weak D match, TRBD2 (6 bases). V was cut by 6 bases and J by 7 bases, with 16 bases left in between. This CDR3 comprises 14 residues. CDR1 and CDR2 from the germline V gene are ENHRY and SYGVKD. CDR3 amino acids: CAIRPGGELNEQFF. The CDR3 bases are TGTGCCATCAGGCCCGGGGGTGAGTTAAATGAGCAGTTCTTC.

This clone was picked up a small number of times. V is TRBV5-1 and J is TRBJ1-3; D ambiguous. CDR3 length equals 14 residues. The germline V gene has CDR1 SGHRS and CDR2 YFSETQ. V shed 2 bases and J shed 4 bases, with 10 bases lying between them. CDR3 amino acids: CASSFSGVGNTIYF. The CDR3 DNA is TGCGCCAGCAGCTTTTCCGGGGTCGGAAACACCATATATTTT.

The CDR3, as DNA: TGCGCCAGCAGCTTGGCCGAGGTCTTAAGCGAAAATAAGCAGTTCTTC. Translating gives CASSLAEVLSENKQFF. The chain employs TRBV5-1 and TRBJ2-1; D unclear. Germline V CDR1 and CDR2: SGHRS, YFSETQ. Trimming cost V 0 bases and J 11 bases, with 21 bases left between them. The CDR3 has 16 amino acids.

This chain links TRBV2 with TRBJ2-5, with 8 bases matching TRBD1. In germline, CDR1 is SNHLY, CDR2 FYNNEI. J lost 4 bases, V lost 4 bases, and 2 bases had no gene match. CDR3 length equals 13 residues. Here the CDR3 DNA reads TGTGCCAGCAGTGGACAGGGGACAGAGACCCAGTACTTC. As protein: CASSGQGTETQYF. The full variable domain, rest sourced from reference TRBV2 and TRBJ2-5, is EPEVTQTPSHQVTQMGQEVILRCVPISNHLYFYWYRQILGQKVEFLVSFYNNEISEKSEIFDDQFSVERPDGSNFTLKIRSTKLEDSAMYFCASSGQGTETQYFGPGTRLLVL.

This chain joins TRBV9 and TRBJ1-4; 8 bases line up with TRBD1. The V gene's germline CDR1 is SGDLS and CDR2 YYNGEE. V was clipped by 8 bases and J by 8 bases; unmatched bases: 8. This CDR3 has 13 residues. The CDR3, as DNA: TGTGCCAGACGCCAGGGGGCGCCGGAAAAACTGTTTTTT. Its translation is CARRQGAPEKLFF.

A single count supports this clone. The chain recombines TRBV7-9 with TRBJ1-1; no reliable D call. CDR1 is SEHNR, CDR2 FQNEAQ, per germline (reference sequence). Between the trimmed V and J ends, which lost 2 bases and 4 bases, there was a span of 5 bases. The CDR3 is 12 amino acids. This CDR3 reads CASSLLSTEAFF. CDR3 coding DNA: TGTGCCAGCAGCTTACTTTCCACTGAAGCTTTCTTT.